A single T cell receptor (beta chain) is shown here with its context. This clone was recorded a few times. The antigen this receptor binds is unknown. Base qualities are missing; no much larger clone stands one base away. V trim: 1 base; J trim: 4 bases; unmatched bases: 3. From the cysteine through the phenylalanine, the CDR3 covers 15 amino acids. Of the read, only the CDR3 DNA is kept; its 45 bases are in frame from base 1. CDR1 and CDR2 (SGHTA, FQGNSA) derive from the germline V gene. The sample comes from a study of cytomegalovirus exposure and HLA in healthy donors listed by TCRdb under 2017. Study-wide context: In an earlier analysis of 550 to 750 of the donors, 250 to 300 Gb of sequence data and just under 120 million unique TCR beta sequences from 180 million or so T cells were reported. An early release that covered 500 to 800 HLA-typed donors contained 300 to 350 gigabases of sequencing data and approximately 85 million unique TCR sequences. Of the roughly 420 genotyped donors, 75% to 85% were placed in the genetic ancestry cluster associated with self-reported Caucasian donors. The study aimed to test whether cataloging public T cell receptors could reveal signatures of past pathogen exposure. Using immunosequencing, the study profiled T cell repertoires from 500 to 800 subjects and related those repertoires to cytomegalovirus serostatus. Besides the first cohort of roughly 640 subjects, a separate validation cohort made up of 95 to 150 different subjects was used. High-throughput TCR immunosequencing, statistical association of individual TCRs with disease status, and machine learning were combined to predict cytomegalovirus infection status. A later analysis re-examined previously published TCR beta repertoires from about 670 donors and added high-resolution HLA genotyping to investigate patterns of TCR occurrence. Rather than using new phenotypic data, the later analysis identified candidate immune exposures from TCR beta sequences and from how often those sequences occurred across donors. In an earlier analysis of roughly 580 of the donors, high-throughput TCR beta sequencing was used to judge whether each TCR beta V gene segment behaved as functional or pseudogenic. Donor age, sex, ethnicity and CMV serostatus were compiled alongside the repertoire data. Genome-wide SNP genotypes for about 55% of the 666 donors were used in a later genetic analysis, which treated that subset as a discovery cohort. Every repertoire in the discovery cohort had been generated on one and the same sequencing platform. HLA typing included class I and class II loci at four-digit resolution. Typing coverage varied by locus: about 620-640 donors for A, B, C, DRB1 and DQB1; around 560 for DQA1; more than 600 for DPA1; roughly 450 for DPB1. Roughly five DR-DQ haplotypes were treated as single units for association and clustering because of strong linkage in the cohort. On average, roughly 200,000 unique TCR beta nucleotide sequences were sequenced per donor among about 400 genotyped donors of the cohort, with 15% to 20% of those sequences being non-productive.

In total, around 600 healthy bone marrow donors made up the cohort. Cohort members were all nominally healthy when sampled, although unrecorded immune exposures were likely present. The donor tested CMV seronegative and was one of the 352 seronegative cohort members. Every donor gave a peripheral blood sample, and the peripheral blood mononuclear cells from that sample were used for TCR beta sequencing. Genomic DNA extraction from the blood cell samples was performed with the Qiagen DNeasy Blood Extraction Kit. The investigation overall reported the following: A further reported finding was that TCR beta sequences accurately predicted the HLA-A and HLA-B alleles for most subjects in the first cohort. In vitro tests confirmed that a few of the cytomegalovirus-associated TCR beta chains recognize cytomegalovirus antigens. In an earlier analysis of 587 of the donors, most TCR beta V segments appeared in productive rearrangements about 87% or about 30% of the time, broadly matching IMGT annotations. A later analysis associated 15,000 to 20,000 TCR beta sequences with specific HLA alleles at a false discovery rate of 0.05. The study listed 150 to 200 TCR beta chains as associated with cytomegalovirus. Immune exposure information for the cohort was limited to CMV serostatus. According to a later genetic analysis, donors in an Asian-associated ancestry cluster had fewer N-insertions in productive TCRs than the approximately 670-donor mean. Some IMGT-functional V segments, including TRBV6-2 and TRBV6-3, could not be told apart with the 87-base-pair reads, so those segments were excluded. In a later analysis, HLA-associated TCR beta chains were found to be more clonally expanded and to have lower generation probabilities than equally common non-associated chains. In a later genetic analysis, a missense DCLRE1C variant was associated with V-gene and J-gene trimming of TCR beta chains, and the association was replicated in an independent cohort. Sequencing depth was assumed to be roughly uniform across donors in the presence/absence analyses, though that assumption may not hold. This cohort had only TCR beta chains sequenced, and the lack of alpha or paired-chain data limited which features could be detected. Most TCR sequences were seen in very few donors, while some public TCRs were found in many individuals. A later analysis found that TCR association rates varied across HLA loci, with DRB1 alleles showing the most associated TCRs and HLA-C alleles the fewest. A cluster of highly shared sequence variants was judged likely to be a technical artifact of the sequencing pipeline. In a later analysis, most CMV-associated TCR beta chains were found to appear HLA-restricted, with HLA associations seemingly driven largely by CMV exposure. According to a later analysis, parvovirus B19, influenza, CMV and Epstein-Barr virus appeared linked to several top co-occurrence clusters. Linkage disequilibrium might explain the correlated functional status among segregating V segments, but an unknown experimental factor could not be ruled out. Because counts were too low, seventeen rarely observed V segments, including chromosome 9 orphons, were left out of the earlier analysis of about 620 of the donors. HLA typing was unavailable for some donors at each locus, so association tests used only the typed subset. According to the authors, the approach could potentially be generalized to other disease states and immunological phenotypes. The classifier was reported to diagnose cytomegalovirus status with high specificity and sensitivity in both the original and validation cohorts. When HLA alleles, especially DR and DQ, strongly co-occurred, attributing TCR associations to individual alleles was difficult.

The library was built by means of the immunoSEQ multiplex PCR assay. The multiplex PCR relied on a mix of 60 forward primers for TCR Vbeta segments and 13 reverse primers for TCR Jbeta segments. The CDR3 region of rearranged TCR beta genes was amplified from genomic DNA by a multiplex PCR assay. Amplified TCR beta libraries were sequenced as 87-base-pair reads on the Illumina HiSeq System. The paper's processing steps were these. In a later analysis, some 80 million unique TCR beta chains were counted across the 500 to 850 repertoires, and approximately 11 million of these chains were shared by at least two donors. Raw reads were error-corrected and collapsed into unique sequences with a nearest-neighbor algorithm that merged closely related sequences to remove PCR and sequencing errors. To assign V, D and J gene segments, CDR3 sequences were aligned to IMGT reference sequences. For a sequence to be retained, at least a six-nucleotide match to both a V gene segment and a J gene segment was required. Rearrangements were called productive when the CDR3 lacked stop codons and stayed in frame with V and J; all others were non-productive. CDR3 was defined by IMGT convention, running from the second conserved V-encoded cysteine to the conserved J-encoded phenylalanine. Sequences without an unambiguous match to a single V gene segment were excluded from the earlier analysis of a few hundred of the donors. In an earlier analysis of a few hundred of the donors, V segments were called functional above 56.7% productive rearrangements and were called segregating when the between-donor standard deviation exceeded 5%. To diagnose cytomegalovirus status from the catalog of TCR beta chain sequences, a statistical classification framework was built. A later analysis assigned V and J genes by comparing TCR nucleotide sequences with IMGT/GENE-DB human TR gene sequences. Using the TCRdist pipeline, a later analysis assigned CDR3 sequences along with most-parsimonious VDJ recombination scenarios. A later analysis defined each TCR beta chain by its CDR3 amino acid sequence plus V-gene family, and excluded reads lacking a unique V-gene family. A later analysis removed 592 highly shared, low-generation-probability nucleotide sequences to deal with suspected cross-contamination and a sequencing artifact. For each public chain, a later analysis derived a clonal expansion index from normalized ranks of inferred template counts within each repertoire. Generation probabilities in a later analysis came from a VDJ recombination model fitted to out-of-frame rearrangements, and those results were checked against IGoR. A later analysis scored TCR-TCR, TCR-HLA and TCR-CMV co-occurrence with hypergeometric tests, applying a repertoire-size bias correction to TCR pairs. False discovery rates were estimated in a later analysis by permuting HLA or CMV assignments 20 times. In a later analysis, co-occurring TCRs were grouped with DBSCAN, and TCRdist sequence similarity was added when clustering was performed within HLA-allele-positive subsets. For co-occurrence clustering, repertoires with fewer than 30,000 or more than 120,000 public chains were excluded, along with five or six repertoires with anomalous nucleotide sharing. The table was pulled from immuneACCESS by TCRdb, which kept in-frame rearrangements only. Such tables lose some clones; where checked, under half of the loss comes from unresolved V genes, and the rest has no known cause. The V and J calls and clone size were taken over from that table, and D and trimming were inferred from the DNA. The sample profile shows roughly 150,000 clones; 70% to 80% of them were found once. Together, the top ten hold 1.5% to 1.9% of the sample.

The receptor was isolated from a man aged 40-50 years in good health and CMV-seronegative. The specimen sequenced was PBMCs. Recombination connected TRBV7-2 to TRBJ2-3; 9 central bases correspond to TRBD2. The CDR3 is CASSLGGREADTQYF. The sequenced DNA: TGTGCCAGCAGCTTAGGCGGGAGGGAGGCAGATACGCAGTATTTT.